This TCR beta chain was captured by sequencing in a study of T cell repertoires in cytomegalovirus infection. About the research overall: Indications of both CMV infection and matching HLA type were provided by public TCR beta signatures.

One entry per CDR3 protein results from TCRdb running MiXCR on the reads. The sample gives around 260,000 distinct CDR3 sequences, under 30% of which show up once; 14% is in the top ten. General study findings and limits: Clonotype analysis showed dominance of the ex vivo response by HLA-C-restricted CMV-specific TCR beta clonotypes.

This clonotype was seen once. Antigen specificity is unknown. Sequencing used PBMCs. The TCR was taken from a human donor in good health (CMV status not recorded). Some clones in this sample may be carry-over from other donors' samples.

As DNA, the CDR3 is TGTGCCAGCAGCTTAGGTGGGACACCGACCTACAATGAGCAGTTCTTC. This gives the protein CASSLGGTPTYNEQFF. The V gene is TRBV5-4, the J gene TRBJ2-1; D is possibly TRBD1 (6 bases). V was cut by 2 bases and J by 2 bases, with 14 bases left in between. Germline CDR1 reads SGHNT; CDR2 reads YYREEE (reference sequence). CDR3 length: 16 amino acids.